This T cell receptor beta chain is from a study of T cell responses to AZD1222 COVID-19 vaccine. Study-level findings and limits: Donors were largely white British and mainly female; clonal diversity was possibly underestimated. Spike-specific TCR breadth rose after two AZD1222 doses, and depth rose as well.

To note about this clone: Its specificity is unknown.

The CDR3 extends over 15 amino acids. Unmatched junction bases numbered 11, after V lost 2 bases and J lost 12 bases. Germline lookup yields CDR1 MNHEY and CDR2 SVGAGI. Libraries were prepared by immunoSEQ multiplex PCR; TCRdb keeps only in-frame clonotypes and omits some of them. The data contain about 130,000 clones, 80% to 95% of them singletons. The clonotype originates from an adult who received the AZD1222 COVID-19 vaccine. The V call is TRBV6-5, the J call TRBJ2-1, with 9 nucleotides matching TRBD2. This specimen was peripheral blood, taken 28 days after the second AZD1222 dose. CDR3 region: CASSYAPTSGSGQFF. DNA of the CDR3: TGTGCCAGCAGTTACGCGCCGACTAGCGGTTCAGGGCAGTTCTTC.